These 20 T cell receptor beta chains were all obtained from the same sample, sequenced in a study of Ad26.COV2.S vaccination and SARS-CoV-2 variants. Only in-frame clones appear in the TCRdb table, and some are missing; sequencing was by immunoSEQ multiplex PCR. The table has 300,000 to 400,000 clones, around 89% seen once. Treatment defined: around 19 received Ad26.COV2.S at low or high dose, single or two shots; about five received placebo; per-sample allocation not given. Day 63 following the first vaccine or placebo injection was when the samples were taken. Sequencing was performed on peripheral blood, taken in a trial of Ad26.COV2.S vaccine versus placebo. Receptor source: a person aged 18-60 years who received the Ad26.COV2.S COVID-19 vaccine or a placebo.

The J gene is TRBJ2-7, the V gene TRBV19; the match to TRBD1 covers 10 bases. In germline, CDR1 is LNHDA, CDR2 SQIVND (reference sequence). CDR3 length: 15 residues. Losses at the gene ends were 3 bases for V and 2 bases for J; bases not matched to a gene: 4. The CDR3 sequence: CASSMDRGEPYEQYF. CDR3 DNA: TGTGCCAGTAGTATGGACAGGGGGGAGCCCTACGAGCAGTACTTC.

The chain joins TRBV7-9 to TRBJ2-2, with D uncertain. V shed 0 bases and J shed 5 bases, with 4 bases lying between them. Germline V CDR1 and CDR2: SEHNR, FQNEAQ (reference sequence). The CDR3 has 13 amino acids. For the CDR3, the DNA is TGTGCCAGCAGCTTAGCGAGAACCGGGGAGCTGTTTTTT. As protein: CASSLARTGELFF.

The chain has TRBV9 and TRBJ2-1, with D unclear. Trimming shortened V by 0 bases and J by 1 base, and 8 bases separated the two germline ends. This CDR3 is built from 15 residues. Germline loops: CDR1 SGDLS, CDR2 YYNGEE. CDR3 amino acids: CASSVAWQSYNEQFF. In DNA, the CDR3 is TGTGCCAGCAGCGTAGCTTGGCAATCCTACAATGAGCAGTTCTTC.

The rearrangement links TRBV9 to TRBJ2-7, with no clear D. Trimming removed 0 bases at V and 4 bases at J, with 2 bases between. The CDR3 length is 11 residues. Looked up from germline, CDR1 is SGDLS and CDR2 is YYNGEE. The CDR3: CASSVEYEQYF. CDR3 sequence (DNA): TGTGCCAGCAGCGTAGAATACGAGCAGTACTTC.

This chain connects TRBV24-1 to TRBJ2-7; the D gene is possibly TRBD1 (5 bases). V was cut by 3 bases and J by 6 bases, with 11 bases left in between. Germline assignment: CDR1 KGHDR and CDR2 SFDVKD. This CDR3 contains 13 residues. In DNA form, the CDR3 reads TGTGCCACCAGTGATAAAGACAGTGGCGAGCAGTACTTC. Its protein is CATSDKDSGEQYF.

J is TRBJ2-7 and V is TRBV12-5; D is perhaps TRBD2 (5 bases). The germline V and J ends were trimmed by 3 bases and 1 base, with 13 bases remaining between them. The CDR3 spans 15 residues. Germline CDR1 reads LGHNT; CDR2 reads FRNRAP. The CDR3 is CASGFPEGRSYEQYF. The DNA of the CDR3 is TGTGCTAGTGGTTTCCCCGAAGGGAGATCCTACGAGCAGTACTTC.

The J gene is TRBJ2-6, the V gene TRBV7-6, with 7 bases fitting TRBD2. V shed 5 bases and J 0 bases; nucleotides not matched to a gene: 10. Germline V gene sequence: CDR1 SGHVS, CDR2 FNYEAQ. This CDR3 region has 18 residues. In DNA, the CDR3 is TGTGCCAGCAGCCTCGACAGCGGGAAAAGCTCTGGGGCCAACGTCCTGACTTTC. This gives the protein CASSLDSGKSSGANVLTF.

The V gene is TRBV5-8, the J gene TRBJ1-2, with 8 bases that match TRBD1. V was pared by 1 base and J by 4 bases, with 15 bases of the junction left unmatched. Germline CDR1 is SGHTS and CDR2 is YDEGEE. CDR3 length: 18 residues. The CDR3 here is CASSLLIVQGAVGYGYTF. For the CDR3, the DNA is TGTGCCAGCAGCTTGTTGATCGTGCAGGGGGCTGTTGGCTATGGCTACACCTTC.

This clone was seen a single time. The rearrangement links TRBV7-9 to TRBJ2-7; perhaps TRBD1 as D (6 bases). The V end lost 5 bases, the J end lost 0 bases, and 11 bases lay between the germline ends. The CDR3 spans 14 residues. Germline CDR1 reads SEHNR; CDR2 reads FQNEAQ (reference sequence). The CDR3 region is CASSASGVSYEQYF. The CDR3 bases are TGTGCCAGCAGCGCGTCAGGGGTCTCCTACGAGCAGTACTTC.

This rearrangement joins TRBV9 to TRBJ2-3, with D maybe TRBD2 (7 bases). This CDR3 has 15 amino acids. Trimming stripped 4 bases from V and 6 bases from J, with 18 bases between. Germline values: CDR1 SGDLS, CDR2 YYNGEE. The CDR3 coding sequence is TGTGCCAGCAGCTTTAGGGGGGAGGGCCGCGATACGCAGTATTTT. Its translation is CASSFRGEGRDTQYF. Together with reference TRBV9 and TRBJ2-3, the CDR3 gives the full variable domain: DSGVTQTPKHLITATGQRVTLRCSPRSGDLSVYWYQQSLDQGLQFLIQYYNGEERAKGNILERFSAQQFPDLHSELNLSSLELGDSALYFCASSFRGEGRDTQYFGPGTRLTVL.

This chain joins TRBV9 and TRBJ2-3; 9 bases agree with TRBD2. The germline gives CDR1 SGDLS, CDR2 YYNGEE. Unmatched junction bases numbered 21, after V lost 4 bases and J lost 6 bases. This CDR3 has 19 residues. DNA for the CDR3: TGTGCCAGCAGCACTACCGGGACTAGCATTTGGGCCTCCACGGATACGCAGTATTTT. This sequence encodes CASSTTGTSIWASTDTQYF.

This chain connects TRBV28 to TRBJ2-7, with TRBD2 as a possible D gene (5 bases). The CDR3 sequence is 14 residues long. Trimming left V 4 bases short and J 7 bases short, with 17 bases between. Germline V gives CDR1 MDHEN, CDR2 SYDVKM. CDR3 sequence: CASSSQVLREEQYF. The DNA of the CDR3 is TGTGCCAGCAGTTCTCAGGTCCTACGGGAAGAGCAGTACTTC.

The CDR3 here is CASSEGRRAINYGYTF. CDR3 nucleotides: TGCGCCAGCAGCGAAGGGAGACGGGCCATTAACTATGGCTACACCTTC. The chain recombines TRBV4-1 with TRBJ1-2; D not resolved. This CDR3 contains 16 residues. The V gene's germline CDR1 is MGHRA and CDR2 YSYEKL. Trimming stripped 5 bases from V and 1 base from J, with 17 bases between.

The genes are TRBV30 and TRBJ1-2; D is unresolved. CDR1 is GTSNPN, CDR2 SVGIG, per germline (reference sequence). V dropped 0 bases and J dropped 5 bases, with 10 bases sitting between them. The length of the CDR3 is 13 residues. This chain's CDR3 is CAWSVSGPYGYTF. In DNA, the CDR3 is TGTGCCTGGAGTGTCAGTGGGCCTTATGGCTACACCTTC.

This sequence joins TRBV28 and TRBJ2-5; 12 bases align to TRBD2. CDR1 is MDHEN and CDR2 is SYDVKM in the germline V gene. The CDR3 sequence is 16 residues long. Trimming removed 6 bases from V and 2 bases from J; junction bases left unmatched: 7. CDR3 nucleotide sequence: TGTGCCAGCAGGGGTATAGGGACTAGCGGGCAAGAGACCCAGTACTTC. Translating gives CASRGIGTSGQETQYF.

As DNA, the CDR3 is TGTGCCAGCAGCTTAGTGGCCGGGGAAGCGCAGCCCCAGCATTTT. This encodes CASSLVAGEAQPQHF. This chain connects TRBV7-2 to TRBJ1-5, with D unresolved. V was shortened by 1 base and J by 7 bases, with 14 bases between the two germline ends. CDR3 size: 15 residues. Germline V gene data show CDR1 as SGHTA and CDR2 as FQGNSA.

This clone was seen only once. The V gene is TRBV30, the J gene TRBJ2-5; TRBD2 might be the D (5 bases). Trimming stripped 2 bases from V and 5 bases from J, with 15 bases between. CDR1 and CDR2 (germline): GTSNPN, SVGIG (reference sequence). This CDR3 region has 14 residues. CDR3 amino acids: CAWSYFLAGETQYF. CDR3 nucleotide sequence: TGTGCCTGGAGTTACTTCCTAGCTGGGGAGACCCAGTACTTC.

The J gene is TRBJ2-5, the V gene TRBV6-5; D could derive from TRBD1 or TRBD2 (5 bases each). The V end was cut by 4 bases, the J end by 5 bases, with 14 bases between. Germline-derived CDR1 and CDR2 are MNHEY and SVGAGI. There are 14 residues in the CDR3. In DNA form, the CDR3 reads TGTGCCAGCAGTTTCCCAGGGAGCTCGGAGACCCAGTACTTC. It encodes CASSFPGSSETQYF.

V usage is TRBV18 and J usage is TRBJ1-1; D possibly corresponds to TRBD1 (5 bases). From germline, CDR1 is KGHSH and CDR2 LQKENI. Trimming took off 2 bases at V and 1 base at J, with 11 bases between the two ends. The CDR3 totals 15 residues. The CDR3 loop is CASSPLAQGNTEAFF. DNA for the CDR3: TGTGCCAGCTCACCATTGGCGCAGGGGAACACTGAAGCTTTCTTT.

The chain is built from TRBV5-1 and TRBJ1-1; 10 positions agree with TRBD1. In germline, CDR1 is SGHRS, CDR2 YFSETQ. The CDR3 is 14 amino acids. V shed 3 bases, J shed 2 bases, and the junction held 1 base outside the gene matches. The CDR3 is CASSSTGGNTEAFF. CDR3 nucleotide sequence: TGCGCCAGCAGCTCGACAGGGGGCAACACTGAAGCTTTCTTT.